This T cell receptor (beta chain) is drawn from a study of cytomegalovirus exposure and HLA in healthy donors. Across the whole study: Most genotyped donors, roughly 80% of some 400, had Caucasian-associated genetic ancestry. Findings of the study overall: TCR beta V- and J-gene trimming was later associated with a missense DCLRE1C variant. A later analysis reportedly found fewer N-insertions in an Asian-associated ancestry cluster than the approximately 670-donor mean.

It was with 60 Vbeta and 13 Jbeta primers that the PCR ran. Per the authors' pipeline: Approximately 11 million of roughly 81 million unique TCR beta chains were shared, per a later count. Clones were sequenced by immunoSEQ multiplex PCR, and TCRdb holds only the in-frame ones, with some missing. The DNA was the basis for D and trimming; V, J and clone size are from that table. This sample has approximately 100,000 clones, with about 83% found just once. The CDR3 spans 13 residues. In germline, CDR1 is LNHDA, CDR2 SQIVND (reference sequence). Deletions cut 6 bases from V and 8 bases from J, with 14 bases between. Comment on this clone: Its antigen remains unknown.

The chain carries TRBV19 and TRBJ1-3; no clear D gene. Sequenced sample: PBMCs. This receptor was obtained from a man aged 55 to 70 in good health and CMV-seropositive. In DNA form, the CDR3 reads TGTGCCAGTAGGCTGACAAATTCGGACACCATATATTTT. It translates to CASRLTNSDTIYF.